These 30 T cell receptor beta chains were all obtained from the same sample, sequenced in a study of blood T cell repertoires in COVID-19. Assay: immunoSEQ multiplex PCR; the TCRdb copy retains only in-frame clones and omits some. The table records around 180,000 clones, 70% to 85% of them present only once. What was sequenced was peripheral blood. The receptors were gathered from an elderly woman with acute or convalescent COVID-19.

The CDR3 DNA reads TGTGCCAGCAGTAGTGGGAGGAACTATGGCTACACCTTC. Translated, it gives CASSSGRNYGYTF. J is TRBJ1-2 and V is TRBV7-2; D gene uncertain. Germline CDR1 SGHTA, CDR2 FQGNSA. CDR3 length equals 13 residues. V lost 6 bases and J lost 2, with 10 bases in between.

The chain combines TRBV3-1 (or the pseudogene TRBV3-2) with TRBJ2-5, with 9 bases identical to TRBD2. The trim removed 0 bases at V and 2 bases at J, leaving 7 bases unmatched. Germline assignment: CDR1 LGHDT and CDR2 YNNKEL (reference sequence). The CDR3 covers 17 residues. The CDR3 sequence: CASSQESSGGTQETQYF. In nucleotides, the CDR3 is TGTGCCAGCAGCCAAGAGTCCAGCGGGGGGACTCAAGAGACCCAGTACTTC.

The chain combines TRBV20-1 with TRBJ1-5; 7 nucleotides agree with TRBD1. The trim removed 3 bases at V and 3 bases at J, leaving 5 bases unmatched. The CDR3 consists of 14 residues. Germline CDR1 DFQATT, CDR2 SNEGSKA (reference sequence). DNA of the CDR3: TGCAGTGCTAGTTCGGGACAGATCAATCAGCCCCAGCATTTT. It is translated as CSASSGQINQPQHF.

With regard to this clone: Other DNA sequences of this sample code for an identical CDR3. The chain couples TRBV7-2 to TRBJ2-7; D gene unclear. Per the germline V gene, CDR1 is SGHTA and CDR2 is FQGNSA. The CDR3 spans 12 residues. Deletions cut 5 bases from V and 1 base from J, with 6 bases between. As DNA, the CDR3 is TGTGCCAGCAGCCCCCTTTCCTACGAGCAGTACTTC. Protein sequence: CASSPLSYEQYF.

This sequence joins TRBV5-6 and TRBJ1-5; D gene uncertain. This CDR3 contains 15 residues. Germline CDR1 is SGHDT and CDR2 is YYEEEE. With 4 bases removed from V and 5 bases from J, the gap between germline ends came to 16 bases. The CDR3 bases are TGTGCCAGCAGCCCGGGGTCGATGGGCCATCAGCCCCAGCATTTT. This translates into CASSPGSMGHQPQHF.

This chain uses TRBV4-3 with TRBJ1-2; D perhaps matches TRBD1 (5 bases). The V end was cut by 0 bases, the J end by 6 bases, with 11 bases between. This CDR3 has 14 amino acids. CDR1 and CDR2 (germline): LGHNA, YSLEER. Here the CDR3 reads CASSQEVGRNGYTF. The CDR3, as DNA: TGCGCCAGCAGCCAAGAAGTGGGGCGGAATGGCTACACCTTC.

The chain joins TRBV15 to TRBJ1-1; D gene unclear. Trimming shortened V by 1 base and J by 5 bases, and 14 bases separated the two germline ends. The CDR3 extends over 15 amino acids. Per germline, CDR1 LNHNV and CDR2 YYDKDF (reference sequence). The CDR3 reads CATSRAGSQATEAFF. Here the CDR3 DNA reads TGTGCCACCAGCAGAGCTGGCAGCCAGGCGACTGAAGCTTTCTTT. The full variable domain, completed using reference TRBV15 and TRBJ1-1, is DAMVIQNPRYQVTQFGKPVTLSCSQTLNHNVMYWYQQKSSQAPKLLFHYYDKDFNNEADTPDNFQSRRPNTSFCFLDIRSPGLGDTAMYLCATSRAGSQATEAFFGQGTRLTVV.

The gene calls are TRBV7-9 and TRBJ2-7; possibly TRBD2 for D (6 bases). There are 14 residues in the CDR3. V dropped 5 bases and J dropped 3 bases, with 14 bases sitting between them. Germline assignment: CDR1 SEHNR and CDR2 FQNEAQ (reference sequence). CDR3 bases: TGTGCCAGCAGCCCGGGACTGGGTAACTACGAGCAGTACTTC. It codes for CASSPGLGNYEQYF.

A single count supports this clone. This CDR3 reads CASSAVGRSSYEQYF. In DNA form, the CDR3 reads TGTGCCAGCAGTGCCGTTGGCCGGAGTTCCTACGAGCAGTACTTC. The chain joins TRBV25-1 to TRBJ2-7; no definite D call. CDR3 length: 15 residues. The V end lost 4 bases, the J end lost 1 base, and 14 bases lay between the germline ends. CDR1 is MGHDK, CDR2 SYGVNS, per germline.

CDR3 loop: CASSLFQGTMNTEAFF. The CDR3 DNA reads as TGTGCCAGCAGCCTATTCCAGGGTACCATGAACACTGAAGCTTTCTTT. The chain has TRBV14 and TRBJ1-1, with a tentative D call TRBD1 (5 bases). Germline values: CDR1 SGHDN, CDR2 FVKESK. This CDR3 contains 16 residues. Trimming shortened V by 4 bases and J by 0 bases, and 15 bases separated the two germline ends.

The chain links TRBV5-4 to TRBJ2-4, with D maybe TRBD2 (6 bases). V was shortened by 0 bases and J by 7 bases, with 8 bases between the two germline ends. The CDR3 sequence is 13 residues long. In germline, CDR1 is SGHNT, CDR2 YYREEE (reference sequence). CDR3 region: CASSLAGRNIQYF. The CDR3 DNA follows: TGTGCCAGCAGCTTGGCAGGGAGGAACATTCAGTACTTC.

The chain links TRBV10-3 to TRBJ1-1; D may be TRBD1 (6 bases). The CDR3 consists of 14 residues. Germline-derived CDR1 and CDR2 are ENHRY and SYGVKD. Deletions cut 4 bases from V and 1 base from J, with 10 bases between. The CDR3 protein is CAISGTEKNTEAFF. DNA for the CDR3: TGTGCCATCAGTGGGACAGAAAAGAACACTGAAGCTTTCTTT.

The chain joins TRBV6-2 or TRBV6-3 to TRBJ2-2, with 11 nucleotides matching TRBD2. With 2 bases clipped from V and 4 bases from J, the junction kept 6 bases outside the gene matches. Per germline, CDR1 MNHEY and CDR2 SVGEGT. CDR3 length: 17 residues. Written as DNA, the CDR3 is TGTGCCAGCAGTTACGTAGCGGGGGGGCCACGCACCGGGGAGCTGTTTTTT. Protein: CASSYVAGGPRTGELFF.

This clone was seen a handful of times. This chain joins TRBV12-3 or TRBV12-4 and TRBJ2-7; 7 nucleotides match TRBD2. The CDR3 is 13 residues long. V lost 4 bases, J lost 2 bases, and 2 bases stayed unmatched. The CDR3, as DNA: TGTGCCAGCAGTTGGGGGGGTCCCTACGAGCAGTACTTC. Translating gives CASSWGGPYEQYF.

The V gene is TRBV3-1 (or the pseudogene TRBV3-2), the J gene TRBJ2-7; D unresolved. The CDR3 runs to 14 residues. The germline V gene has CDR1 LGHDT and CDR2 YNNKEL (reference sequence). The ends were cut back, 4 bases at V and 6 bases at J, with 16 bases in the middle. The CDR3 DNA is TGTGCCAGCAGCCCCATCCCTCAGGCCGTCGAGCAGTACTTC. It is translated as CASSPIPQAVEQYF.

This chain connects TRBV7-9 to TRBJ1-6; D remains unclear. CDR3 length: 13 amino acids. Trimming cost V 4 bases and J 9 bases, with 10 bases left between them. Germline V gene lookup returns CDR1 SEHNR and CDR2 FQNEAQ (reference sequence). In DNA, the CDR3 is TGTGCCAGCAGCTCCGGGTCCGGTTCACCCCTCCACTTT. This translates into CASSSGSGSPLHF.

This clone was seen only a few times. The rearrangement joins TRBV4-3 to TRBJ1-1, with TRBD1 identical over 8 bases. The ends lost 2 bases at V and 3 bases at J; junction bases unmatched: 5. The CDR3 length is 15 residues. In germline, CDR1 is LGHNA, CDR2 YSLEER. The CDR3 reads CASSQTTGADTEAFF. In nucleotides, the CDR3 is TGCGCCAGCAGCCAAACGACAGGGGCGGACACTGAAGCTTTCTTT.

The rearrangement joins TRBV2 to TRBJ1-2, with a tentative D call TRBD1 (6 bases). CDR1 is SNHLY and CDR2 is FYNNEI in the germline V gene. There are 15 residues in the CDR3. V was cut by 4 bases and J by 5 bases, with 17 bases left in between. CDR3 in DNA: TGTGCCAGCAGTGCGGGAGGGGGTCTGGCGTATGGCTACACCTTC. Translating it yields CASSAGGGLAYGYTF.

V gene TRBV19 combines with J gene TRBJ2-6, with D tentatively TRBD2 (5 bases). The V and J ends lost 4 bases and 0 bases respectively, with 13 bases between them. Per germline, CDR1 LNHDA and CDR2 SQIVND (reference sequence). The CDR3 totals 17 residues. CDR3 residues: CASSRPRAFSGANVLTF. In DNA, the CDR3 is TGTGCCAGTAGTAGGCCGCGGGCCTTCTCTGGGGCCAACGTCCTGACTTTC.

This clone was found a few times. This sequence joins TRBV11-2 and TRBJ2-1, with D possibly matching TRBD2 (6 bases). This CDR3 spans 15 amino acids. Germline V CDR1 and CDR2: SGHAT, FQNNGV. The V end lost 0 bases, the J end lost 3 bases, and 9 bases lay between the germline ends. CDR3 amino acids: CASSLDAGNYNEQFF. In DNA form, the CDR3 reads TGTGCCAGCAGCTTAGATGCGGGGAACTACAATGAGCAGTTCTTC.

Comments on this clone: The sample has other DNA sequences that encode this CDR3 too. V is TRBV12-3 or TRBV12-4 and J is TRBJ1-5, with 9 bases matching TRBD1. The ends lost 6 bases at V and 5 bases at J; junction bases unmatched: 2. The CDR3 spans 13 residues. Written as DNA, the CDR3 is TGTGCCAGCAGCCGGACAGGGGATCAGCCCCAGCATTTT. Its translation is CASSRTGDQPQHF.

The J gene is TRBJ1-1, the V gene TRBV9; 9 bases are shared with TRBD1. The CDR3 runs to 14 residues. J was trimmed by 5 bases and V by 3 bases; bases with no gene match: 5. Germline V CDR1 and CDR2: SGDLS, YYNGEE. CDR3 DNA: TGTGCCAGCAGCGCGACAGGGGGAAAGACTGAAGCTTTCTTT. Encoded protein: CASSATGGKTEAFF.

This clone occurred once. This chain connects TRBV4-2 to TRBJ2-7; 11 nucleotides match TRBD1. Germline V gene lookup returns CDR1 LGHNA and CDR2 YNFKEQ. Losses at the gene ends were 1 base for V and 2 bases for J; bases not matched to a gene: 4. CDR3 length: 16 amino acids. This CDR3 is CASSQGWTGGTYEQYF. DNA for the CDR3: TGTGCCAGCAGCCAAGGGTGGACAGGGGGCACCTACGAGCAGTACTTC.

This clone was found once. The V and J genes are TRBV7-6 and TRBJ1-5; TRBD1 might be the D (5 bases). Germline V gene data show CDR1 as SGHVS and CDR2 as FNYEAQ. V was shortened by 1 base and J by 7 bases, with 14 bases between the two germline ends. This CDR3 is 15 amino acids long. CDR3 nucleotide sequence: TGTGCCAGCAGCTTAGTGGCAGGGTCGGAACAGCCCCAGCATTTT. Its protein is CASSLVAGSEQPQHF.

This chain joins TRBV30 and TRBJ1-5; the D gene is possibly TRBD1 (5 bases). Trimming removed 5 bases at V and 2 bases at J, with 10 bases between. Germline V CDR1 and CDR2: GTSNPN, SVGIG (reference sequence). This CDR3 region has 13 residues. CDR3 loop: CAWETGGNQPQHF. CDR3 nucleotides: TGTGCCTGGGAGACGGGGGGCAATCAGCCCCAGCATTTT.

CDR3 bases: TGTGCCAGCTCACCACAGCAGGGTCCCTCCGGGGAGCTGTTTTTT. Protein: CASSPQQGPSGELFF. The chain has TRBV18 and TRBJ2-2, with D possibly TRBD1 on 5 matching bases. The CDR3 consists of 15 residues. The V gene's germline CDR1 is KGHSH and CDR2 LQKENI. V lost 1 base and J 6 bases, leaving 12 bases between the germline ends.

This chain joins TRBV3-1 (or the pseudogene TRBV3-2) and TRBJ1-5; no clear D. Per germline, CDR1 LGHDT and CDR2 YNNKEL (reference sequence). The ends were cut back, 1 base at V and 12 bases at J, with 10 bases in the middle. The length of the CDR3 is 12 residues. CDR3 bases: TGTGCCAGCAGCCAAGGACGGAGAGACCAGCATTTT. This codes for CASSQGRRDQHF.

The rearrangement joins TRBV7-8 to TRBJ1-6; D is uncertain. Per germline, CDR1 SGHVS and CDR2 FQNEAQ. CDR3 length equals 14 residues. The germline V and J ends were trimmed by 10 bases and 0 bases, with 10 bases remaining between them. In nucleotides, the CDR3 is TGTGCCACCAGGAGGGCCTCCTATAATTCACCCCTCCACTTT. This encodes CATRRASYNSPLHF.

The V and J genes are TRBV27 and TRBJ2-7, with TRBD1 matching over 8 bases. With 2 bases clipped from V and 7 bases from J, the junction kept 7 bases outside the gene matches. Germline lookup yields CDR1 MNHEY and CDR2 SMNVEV (reference sequence). This CDR3 comprises 14 residues. The chain's CDR3 is CASSLRQGAGEQYF. The CDR3 DNA reads TGTGCCAGCAGTTTAAGGCAGGGGGCGGGGGAGCAGTACTTC.

The chain links TRBV15 to TRBJ1-5; TRBD1 matches 7 bases. The CDR3 is 18 amino acids. V trimming: 0 bases; J trimming: 1 base; junction bases outside the gene matches: 9. Germline V lookup: CDR1 LNHNV, CDR2 YYDKDF (reference sequence). The chain's CDR3 is CATSRERTGLYSNQPQHF. The CDR3 coding sequence is TGTGCCACCAGCAGAGAGAGGACAGGCCTTTACAGCAATCAGCCCCAGCATTTT. The variable domain in full, with the rest retrieved from reference TRBV15 and TRBJ1-5, is DAMVIQNPRYQVTQFGKPVTLSCSQTLNHNVMYWYQQKSSQAPKLLFHYYDKDFNNEADTPDNFQSRRPNTSFCFLDIRSPGLGDTAMYLCATSRERTGLYSNQPQHFGDGTRLSIL.